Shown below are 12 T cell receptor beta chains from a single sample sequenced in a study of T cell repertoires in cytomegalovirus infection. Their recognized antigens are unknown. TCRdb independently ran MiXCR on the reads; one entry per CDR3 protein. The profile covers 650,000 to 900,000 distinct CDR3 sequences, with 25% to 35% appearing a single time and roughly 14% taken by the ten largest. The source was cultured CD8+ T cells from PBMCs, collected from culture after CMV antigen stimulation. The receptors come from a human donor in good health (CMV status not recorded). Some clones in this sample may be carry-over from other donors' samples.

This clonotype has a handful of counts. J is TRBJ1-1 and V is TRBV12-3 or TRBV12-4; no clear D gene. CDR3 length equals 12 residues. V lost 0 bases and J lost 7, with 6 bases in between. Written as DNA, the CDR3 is TGTGCCAGCAGTTTAGCCAGTAATGAAGCTTTCTTT. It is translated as CASSLASNEAFF.

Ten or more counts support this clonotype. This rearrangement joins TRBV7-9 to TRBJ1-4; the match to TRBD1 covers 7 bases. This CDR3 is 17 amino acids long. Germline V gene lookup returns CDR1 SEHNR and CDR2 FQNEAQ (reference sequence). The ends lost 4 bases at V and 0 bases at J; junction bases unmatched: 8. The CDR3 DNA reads TGTGCCAGCAGCTACGGACAGGACTCTGCAACTAATGAAAAACTGTTTTTT. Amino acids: CASSYGQDSATNEKLFF.

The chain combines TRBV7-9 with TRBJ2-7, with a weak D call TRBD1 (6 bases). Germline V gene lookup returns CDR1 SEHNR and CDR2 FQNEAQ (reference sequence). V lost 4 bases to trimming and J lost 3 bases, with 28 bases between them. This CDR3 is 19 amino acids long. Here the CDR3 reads CASSSLNRAYSLFLYEQYF. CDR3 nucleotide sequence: TGTGCCAGCAGCTCATTGAACAGGGCCTACTCACTTTTCCTCTACGAGCAGTACTTC. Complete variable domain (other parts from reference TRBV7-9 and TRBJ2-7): DTGVSQNPRHKITKRGQNVTFRCDPISEHNRLYWYRQTLGQGPEFLTYFQNEAQLEKSRLLSDRFSAERPKGSFSTLEIQRTEQGDSAMYLCASSSLNRAYSLFLYEQYFGPGTRLTVT.

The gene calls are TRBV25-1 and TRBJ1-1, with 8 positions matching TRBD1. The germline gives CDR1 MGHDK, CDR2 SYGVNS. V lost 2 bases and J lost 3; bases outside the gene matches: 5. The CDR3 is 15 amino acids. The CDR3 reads CASSETGGSYTEAFF. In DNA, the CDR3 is TGTGCCAGCAGTGAAACAGGGGGAAGTTACACTGAAGCTTTCTTT.

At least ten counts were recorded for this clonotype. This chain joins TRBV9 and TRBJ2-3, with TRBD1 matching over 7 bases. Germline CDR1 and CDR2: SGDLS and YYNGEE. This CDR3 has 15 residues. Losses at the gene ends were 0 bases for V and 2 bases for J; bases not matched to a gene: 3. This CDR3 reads CASSVEGQNTDTQYF. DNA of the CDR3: TGTGCCAGCAGCGTAGAGGGACAGAACACAGATACGCAGTATTTT. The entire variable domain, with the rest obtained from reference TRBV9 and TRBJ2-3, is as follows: DSGVTQTPKHLITATGQRVTLRCSPRSGDLSVYWYQQSLDQGLQFLIQYYNGEERAKGNILERFSAQQFPDLHSELNLSSLELGDSALYFCASSVEGQNTDTQYFGPGTRLTVL.

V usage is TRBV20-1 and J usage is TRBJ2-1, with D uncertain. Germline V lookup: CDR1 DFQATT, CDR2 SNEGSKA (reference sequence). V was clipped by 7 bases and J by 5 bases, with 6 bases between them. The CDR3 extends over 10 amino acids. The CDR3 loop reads CSVVNNEQFF. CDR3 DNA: TGCAGTGTTGTGAACAATGAGCAGTTCTTC.

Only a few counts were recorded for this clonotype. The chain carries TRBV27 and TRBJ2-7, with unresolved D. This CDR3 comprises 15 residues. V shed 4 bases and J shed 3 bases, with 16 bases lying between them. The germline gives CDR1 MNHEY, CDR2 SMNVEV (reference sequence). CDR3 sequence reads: CASSSPRLSDYEQYF. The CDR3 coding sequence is TGTGCCAGCAGTTCCCCCCGTCTGTCAGACTACGAGCAGTACTTC.

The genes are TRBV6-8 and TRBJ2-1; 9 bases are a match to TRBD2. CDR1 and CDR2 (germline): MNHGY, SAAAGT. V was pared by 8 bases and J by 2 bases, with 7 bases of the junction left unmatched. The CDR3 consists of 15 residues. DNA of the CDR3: TGTGCCAGCCTTGGAGCGGGGGGTACCTACAATGAGCAGTTCTTC. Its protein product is CASLGAGGTYNEQFF.

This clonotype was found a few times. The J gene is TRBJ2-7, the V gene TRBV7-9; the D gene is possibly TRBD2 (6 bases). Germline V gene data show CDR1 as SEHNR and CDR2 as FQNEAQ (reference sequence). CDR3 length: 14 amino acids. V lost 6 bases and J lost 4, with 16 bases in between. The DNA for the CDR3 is TGTGCCAGCAGTCCGGGGGTGGGCCGGTACGAGCAGTACTTC. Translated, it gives CASSPGVGRYEQYF.

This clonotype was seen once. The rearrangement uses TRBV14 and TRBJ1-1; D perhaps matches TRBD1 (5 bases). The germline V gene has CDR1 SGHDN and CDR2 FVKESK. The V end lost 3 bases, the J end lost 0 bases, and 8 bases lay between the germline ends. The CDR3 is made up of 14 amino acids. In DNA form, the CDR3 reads TGTGCCAGCAGCCATGGGGCTATGAACACTGAAGCTTTCTTT. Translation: CASSHGAMNTEAFF.

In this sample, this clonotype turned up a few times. The CDR3 coding sequence is TGTGCCAGCAGTGAAGTCTTCAGGGGGCGCAATCAGCCCCAGCATTTT. It codes for CASSEVFRGRNQPQHF. The genes are TRBV6-1 and TRBJ1-5; 8 bases agree with TRBD1. Looked up from germline, CDR1 is MNHNS and CDR2 is SASEGT. V lost 1 base and J lost 2; bases outside the gene matches: 4. The CDR3 has 16 amino acids.

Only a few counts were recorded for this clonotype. The CDR3 DNA reads TGCAGTGCTAGACGGGGGGCTTTTGAGACCCAGTACTTC. The encoded protein is CSARRGAFETQYF. The chain links TRBV20-1 to TRBJ2-5; weak D call: TRBD2 (7 bases). V lost 2 bases and J lost 5, with 12 bases in between. Germline CDR1 DFQATT, CDR2 SNEGSKA (reference sequence). This CDR3 has 13 residues.